Reported below is one T cell receptor beta chain. The antigen is undetermined. This CDR3 has 13 amino acids. After removal of 7 bases from V and 8 bases from J, the junction contained 4 bases not matched to a gene. The germline V gene encodes CDR1 MNHEY and CDR2 SVGAGI. This sample was taken from a study of high-grade serous ovarian cancer treatment subgroups. Overall study context: Samples averaged 14,192 reads and around 7,000 unique TCR beta rearrangements. Study-level points and caveats: Spatial context was lost because tumors were sequenced in bulk. Higher neoantigen levels went with greater TCR clonal relatedness. Different patients shared almost no repertoire; same-patient tumors shared about 0.11 to 0.85.

The repertoire was sequenced with immunoSEQ multiplex PCR; TCRdb's copy has only in-frame clones and lacks some. The profile shows approximately 17,000 clones, roughly 67% of them singletons. Tumor samples were obtained before definitive surgery or chemotherapy. The chain links TRBV6-5 to TRBJ1-4; TRBD1 aligns across 10 bases. The sequence was collected from a human donor with high-grade serous ovarian cancer. The source material was tumor tissue. The CDR3: CASKTGGQEKLFF. CDR3 coding DNA: TGTGCCAGCAAGACAGGGGGCCAAGAAAAACTGTTTTTT.